Shown below are 25 T cell receptor beta chains from a single sample sequenced in a study of human T cells and chemical hapten exposure. Time point reported: pre-sensitization, week 0. Treatment of the sample: therapeutic diphenylcyclopropenone sensitization with weekly scalp DPC. TCRdb used MiXCR to reprocess the RACE reads, holding one entry per CDR3 protein. The sample includes 300,000 to 450,000 distinct CDR3 sequences, approximately 5% seen only once; the top ten take 2.6%. Specimen: whole blood, collected in connection with sensitization to the hapten diphenylcyclopropenone (DPC). The receptor set was obtained from a woman in her 50s with alopecia areata. Some clones in this sample may be carry-over from other donors' samples.

This clonotype was seen many times. The V and J genes are TRBV27 and TRBJ2-3; D is undetermined. The CDR3 spans 16 residues. CDR1 MNHEY and CDR2 SMNVEV come from the germline V gene (reference sequence). Between the trimmed V and J ends, which lost 3 bases and 0 bases, there was a span of 13 bases. CDR3 nucleotide sequence: TGTGCCAGCAGTTTGGTCGGACGGATGAGCACAGATACGCAGTATTTT. Translating gives CASSLVGRMSTDTQYF.

The table lists this clonotype with many counts. The chain has TRBV15 and TRBJ2-3; D possibly corresponds to TRBD1 (6 bases). Trimming removed 3 bases from V and 0 bases from J, with 10 bases in between. The germline V gene has CDR1 LNHNV and CDR2 YYDKDF (reference sequence). The CDR3 is 15 residues long. The CDR3 DNA is TGTGCCACCAGCAGGGGCACAGGGAGCACAGATACGCAGTATTTT. Translated: CATSRGTGSTDTQYF.

This clonotype has only a few counts. This chain links TRBV29-1 with TRBJ2-7, with TRBD1 matching over 7 bases. The CDR3 covers 12 residues. Looked up from germline, CDR1 is SQVTM and CDR2 is ANQGSEA. Trimming cost V 5 bases and J 2 bases; bases outside gene matches: 3. The CDR3 here is CSVKTGAYEQYF. Here the CDR3 DNA reads TGCAGCGTTAAAACAGGGGCCTACGAGCAGTACTTC.

This clonotype has a count of ten or more. This sequence joins TRBV29-1 and TRBJ1-1, with unresolved D. CDR1 and CDR2 (germline): SQVTM, ANQGSEA. The CDR3 runs 12 residues. V lost 7 bases, J lost 2 bases, and 11 bases lay in between. The CDR3 sequence: CSAGRGNTEAFF. CDR3 sequence (DNA): TGCAGCGCCGGGCGGGGTAACACTGAAGCTTTCTTT. The whole variable domain, remainder taken from reference TRBV29-1 and TRBJ1-1, is SAVISQKPSRDICQRGTSLTIQCQVDSQVTMMFWYRQQPGQSLTLIATANQGSEATYESGFVIDKFPISRPNLTFSTLTVSNMSPEDSSIYLCSAGRGNTEAFFGQGTRLTVV.

Details on this clonotype: A much more abundant neighbour one base away suggests this may be a read error. V gene TRBV7-2 combines with J gene TRBJ2-5; D not resolved. This CDR3 region has 13 residues. V lost 8 bases and J 5 bases, leaving 15 bases between the germline ends. CDR1 is SGHTA, CDR2 FQGNSA, per germline. CDR3 sequence: CASGSEPVETQYF. Here the CDR3 DNA reads TGTGCCAGCGGCTCAGAGCCCGTTGAGACCCAGTACTTC.

This clonotype has a count of ten or more. This chain joins TRBV9 and TRBJ1-6, with no clear D. Germline V gives CDR1 SGDLS, CDR2 YYNGEE. The CDR3 covers 12 residues. Trimming shortened V by 4 bases and J by 8 bases, and 7 bases separated the two germline ends. The CDR3 DNA reads as TGTGCCAGCAGCCATAGGGATTCACCCCTCCACTTT. Residues: CASSHRDSPLHF. Full variable domain (remainder filled in from reference TRBV9 and TRBJ1-6): DSGVTQTPKHLITATGQRVTLRCSPRSGDLSVYWYQQSLDQGLQFLIQYYNGEERAKGNILERFSAQQFPDLHSELNLSSLELGDSALYFCASSHRDSPLHFGNGTRLTVT.

This clonotype was observed many times. This chain connects TRBV20-1 to TRBJ1-5; D is possibly TRBD1 (5 bases). The CDR3 sequence is 15 residues long. With 5 bases removed from V and 4 bases from J, the gap between germline ends came to 18 bases. Germline CDR1 reads DFQATT; CDR2 reads SNEGSKA (reference sequence). Written as DNA, the CDR3 is TGCAGTGCTCCCCTGGGGACGGGAGGAAATCAGCCCCAGCATTTT. Protein sequence: CSAPLGTGGNQPQHF.

This clonotype was seen repeatedly, ten times or more. This rearrangement joins TRBV7-9 to TRBJ1-1; D might be TRBD1 (6 bases). Trimming removed 7 bases from V and 10 bases from J, with 19 bases in between. The CDR3 consists of 13 residues. Germline lookup yields CDR1 SEHNR and CDR2 FQNEAQ (reference sequence). The DNA for the CDR3 is TGTGCCAGCACCCAAGGGCGCGGAGGGGGAGCTTTCTTT. Residues: CASTQGRGGGAFF.

There are many counts of this clonotype. This sequence joins TRBV20-1 and TRBJ2-3, with D uncertain. The germline V and J ends were trimmed by 5 bases and 4 bases, with 10 bases remaining between them. Germline V gene lookup returns CDR1 DFQATT and CDR2 SNEGSKA (reference sequence). This CDR3 is built from 12 residues. The CDR3 loop is CSAHLPPDTQYF. CDR3 DNA sequence: TGCAGTGCTCACCTTCCACCAGATACGCAGTATTTT.

The chain links TRBV28 to TRBJ2-5; 8 bases map to TRBD2. V was clipped by 5 bases and J by 5 bases; unmatched bases: 13. The CDR3 consists of 16 residues. Germline V gives CDR1 MDHEN, CDR2 SYDVKM. CDR3 region: CASSTNGAGDSETQYF. In DNA form, the CDR3 reads TGTGCCAGCAGTACCAACGGAGCGGGAGATAGCGAGACCCAGTACTTC.

This clonotype was detected ten times or more. The V call is TRBV6-5, the J call TRBJ2-3, with D perhaps TRBD2 (5 bases). This CDR3 comprises 15 residues. V dropped 7 bases and J dropped 0 bases, with 14 bases sitting between them. From germline, CDR1 is MNHEY and CDR2 SVGAGI. The CDR3 is CASKGDYSSTDTQYF. CDR3 sequence (DNA): TGTGCCAGCAAAGGAGACTACTCTAGCACAGATACGCAGTATTTT.

Ten or more counts support this clonotype. This rearrangement joins TRBV27 to TRBJ2-7; the D gene is possibly TRBD1 (7 bases). The ends were cut back, 6 bases at V and 3 bases at J, with 15 bases in the middle. Per the germline V gene, CDR1 is MNHEY and CDR2 is SMNVEV (reference sequence). CDR3 length equals 14 residues. Here the CDR3 reads CASRGYRGGYEQYF. The CDR3 coding sequence is TGTGCCAGCAGGGGATACAGGGGAGGCTACGAGCAGTACTTC.

This clonotype was counted at least ten times. The chain carries TRBV28 and TRBJ2-5; 8 bases match TRBD1. The CDR3 totals 13 residues. The junction had 1 base not matched to a gene; V was cut back by 3 bases and J by 4 bases. The germline CDR1 and CDR2 sequences are MDHEN and SYDVKM. CDR3 DNA: TGTGCCAGCAGTTTCCAGGGGGCAGAGACCCAGTACTTC. This gives the protein CASSFQGAETQYF.

This chain links TRBV6-5 with TRBJ2-1, with 9 bases identical to TRBD2. CDR3 length: 16 amino acids. Germline CDR1 and CDR2: MNHEY and SVGAGI. V shed 6 bases, J shed 8 bases, and the junction held 14 bases outside the gene matches. The CDR3 nucleotides read TGTGCCAGCAGCCCTACCTGGACTAGCGTGGGGGATGAGCAGTTCTTC. The encoded protein is CASSPTWTSVGDEQFF.

This clonotype has more than one count but fewer than ten. CDR3 residues: CASSSRAENTEAFF. CDR3 nucleotides: TGTGCCAGCAGCTCCCGAGCGGAGAACACTGAAGCTTTCTTT. V gene TRBV7-9 combines with J gene TRBJ1-1, with D uncertain. V was trimmed by 4 bases and J by 1 base, leaving 10 bases between them. CDR3 length equals 14 residues. From germline, CDR1 is SEHNR and CDR2 FQNEAQ (reference sequence). The whole variable domain, filled in from reference TRBV7-9 and TRBJ1-1, reads DTGVSQNPRHKITKRGQNVTFRCDPISEHNRLYWYRQTLGQGPEFLTYFQNEAQLEKSRLLSDRFSAERPKGSFSTLEIQRTEQGDSAMYLCASSSRAENTEAFFGQGTRLTVV.

The chain couples TRBV7-9 to TRBJ1-1; 7 positions agree with TRBD1. Per the germline V gene, CDR1 is SEHNR and CDR2 is FQNEAQ (reference sequence). Trimming took 5 bases from V and 6 from J; bases not matched to a gene: 9. The CDR3 runs 14 residues. Here the CDR3 DNA reads TGTGCCAGCAGCGCTCGACAGGGCATACCTGAAGCTTTCTTT. Amino acids: CASSARQGIPEAFF. Using reference TRBV7-9 and TRBJ1-1 for the parts outside the CDR3, the full variable domain is DTGVSQNPRHKITKRGQNVTFRCDPISEHNRLYWYRQTLGQGPEFLTYFQNEAQLEKSRLLSDRFSAERPKGSFSTLEIQRTEQGDSAMYLCASSARQGIPEAFFGQGTRLTVV.

This clonotype has only a few counts. The chain carries TRBV5-1 and TRBJ2-5, with a tentative D call TRBD2 (6 bases). V shed 5 bases and J shed 4 bases, with 18 bases lying between them. The CDR3 totals 15 residues. Germline lookup yields CDR1 SGHRS and CDR2 YFSETQ. The chain's CDR3 is CASRFPGLGVETQYF. CDR3 in DNA: TGCGCCAGCAGATTCCCGGGACTGGGAGTAGAGACCCAGTACTTC.

This rearrangement joins TRBV5-1 to TRBJ2-3; 7 nucleotides line up with TRBD1. The trim removed 3 bases at V and 1 base at J, leaving 5 bases unmatched. The V gene's germline CDR1 is SGHRS and CDR2 YFSETQ. This CDR3 region has 15 residues. The CDR3 sequence: CASSSDRSRTDTQYF. CDR3 coding DNA: TGCGCCAGCAGCTCGGACAGGTCCCGCACAGATACGCAGTATTTT.

This clonotype was detected many times. The chain is built from TRBV28 and TRBJ1-6; D gene uncertain. The CDR3 is made up of 13 amino acids. Germline CDR1 is MDHEN and CDR2 is SYDVKM. V was shortened by 3 bases and J by 11 bases, with 11 bases between the two germline ends. CDR3 in DNA: TGTGCCAGCAGTTTGCCAGCGGAGGCACCCCTCCACTTT. Protein sequence: CASSLPAEAPLHF.

This clonotype was seen repeatedly, ten times or more. The CDR3 DNA follows: TGTGCCATTAGGCGCTCCCAGGGGTTGGAGCAGTTCTTC. Its protein product is CAIRRSQGLEQFF. The chain is built from TRBV27 and TRBJ2-1; TRBD1 might be the D (6 bases). This CDR3 has 13 amino acids. V was clipped by 10 bases and J by 10 bases, with 20 bases between them. The germline CDR1 and CDR2 sequences are MNHEY and SMNVEV (reference sequence).

The chain has TRBV20-1 and TRBJ2-1, with 10 positions matching TRBD2. The V gene's germline CDR1 is DFQATT and CDR2 SNEGSKA (reference sequence). Trimming at V came to 3 bases and at J to 7 bases, leaving 6 bases not matched to a gene. The CDR3 sequence is 14 residues long. The CDR3 protein is CSASPGLALNEQFF. CDR3 nucleotides: TGCAGTGCTAGTCCGGGACTAGCGCTTAATGAGCAGTTCTTC.

In this sample, this clonotype turned up a few times. V gene TRBV28 combines with J gene TRBJ1-4, with unresolved D. V was pared by 5 bases and J by 4 bases, with 11 bases between. The germline V gene has CDR1 MDHEN and CDR2 SYDVKM. CDR3 length: 14 amino acids. The CDR3, as DNA: TGTGCCAGCAGTGTGGACCGCCATAATGAAAAACTGTTTTTT. Translation gives CASSVDRHNEKLFF.

This clonotype came up many times. The chain is built from TRBV9 and TRBJ2-1, with D maybe TRBD1 (5 bases). Germline V gene data show CDR1 as SGDLS and CDR2 as YYNGEE. V lost 0 bases to trimming and J lost 2 bases, with 12 bases between them. The CDR3 is made up of 16 amino acids. CDR3 sequence (DNA): TGTGCCAGCAGCGTAGGGGCCAGGGTGGCCTACAATGAGCAGTTCTTC. This sequence encodes CASSVGARVAYNEQFF.

This clonotype was observed at least ten times. The rearrangement links TRBV15 to TRBJ1-4; the match to TRBD1 covers 8 bases. The V gene's germline CDR1 is LNHNV and CDR2 YYDKDF (reference sequence). The V and J ends lost 2 bases and 4 bases, in that order; junction bases with no gene match: 15. The CDR3 length is 19 residues. CDR3 in amino acids: CATSRSAIQGEGRNEKLFF. The CDR3 region has the DNA TGTGCCACCAGCAGATCGGCAATACAGGGGGAAGGTCGTAATGAAAAACTGTTTTTT. Variable domain in full (rest from reference TRBV15 and TRBJ1-4): DAMVIQNPRYQVTQFGKPVTLSCSQTLNHNVMYWYQQKSSQAPKLLFHYYDKDFNNEADTPDNFQSRRPNTSFCFLDIRSPGLGDTAMYLCATSRSAIQGEGRNEKLFFGSGTQLSVL.

This clonotype was seen at least ten times. The V gene is TRBV12-5, the J gene TRBJ1-1, with D hard to call. This CDR3 has 11 residues. With 7 bases removed from V and 2 bases from J, the gap between germline ends came to 5 bases. Germline V gene sequence: CDR1 LGHNT, CDR2 FRNRAP. Written as DNA, the CDR3 is TGTGCTAGTGTTCACAACACTGAAGCTTTCTTT. Amino acid sequence: CASVHNTEAFF.